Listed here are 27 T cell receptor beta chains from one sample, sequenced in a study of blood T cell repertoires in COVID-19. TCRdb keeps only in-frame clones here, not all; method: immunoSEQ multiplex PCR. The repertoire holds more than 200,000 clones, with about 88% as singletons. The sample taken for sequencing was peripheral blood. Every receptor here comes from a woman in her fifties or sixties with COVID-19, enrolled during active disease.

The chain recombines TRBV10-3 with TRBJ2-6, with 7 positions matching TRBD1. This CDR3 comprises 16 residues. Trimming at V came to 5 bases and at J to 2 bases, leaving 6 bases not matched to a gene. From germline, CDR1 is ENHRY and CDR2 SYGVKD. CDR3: CAISTTGSAGANVLTF. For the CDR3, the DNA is TGTGCCATCAGTACGACAGGGTCGGCTGGGGCCAACGTCCTGACTTTC.

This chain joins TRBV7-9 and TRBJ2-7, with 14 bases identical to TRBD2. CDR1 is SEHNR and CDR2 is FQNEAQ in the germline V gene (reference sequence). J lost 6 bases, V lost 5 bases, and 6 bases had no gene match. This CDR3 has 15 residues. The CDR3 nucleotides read TGTGCCAGCAGCCGACTAGGACTAGCGGGAGGCGAGCAGTACTTC. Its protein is CASSRLGLAGGEQYF.

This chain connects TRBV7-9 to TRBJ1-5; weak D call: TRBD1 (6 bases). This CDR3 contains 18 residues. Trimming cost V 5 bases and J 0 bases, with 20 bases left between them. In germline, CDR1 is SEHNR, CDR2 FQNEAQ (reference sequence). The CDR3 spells CASSPDRGGGYSNQPQHF. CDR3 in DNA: TGTGCCAGCAGCCCGGATCGGGGGGGCGGATATAGCAATCAGCCCCAGCATTTT.

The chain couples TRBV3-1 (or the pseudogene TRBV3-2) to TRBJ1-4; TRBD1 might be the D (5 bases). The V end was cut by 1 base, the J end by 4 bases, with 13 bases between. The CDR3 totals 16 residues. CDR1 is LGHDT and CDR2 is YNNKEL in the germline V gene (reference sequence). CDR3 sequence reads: CASSQGGGLGNEKLFF. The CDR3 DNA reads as TGTGCCAGCAGCCAAGGGGGGGGTTTAGGTAATGAAAAACTGTTTTTT.

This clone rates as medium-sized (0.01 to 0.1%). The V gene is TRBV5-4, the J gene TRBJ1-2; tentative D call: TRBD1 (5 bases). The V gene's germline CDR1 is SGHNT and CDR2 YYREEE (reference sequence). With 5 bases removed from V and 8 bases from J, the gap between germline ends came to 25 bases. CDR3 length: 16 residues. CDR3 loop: CASRHHDSRGGGGYTF. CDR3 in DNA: TGTGCCAGCAGGCACCACGACAGTCGGGGCGGGGGAGGCTACACCTTC.

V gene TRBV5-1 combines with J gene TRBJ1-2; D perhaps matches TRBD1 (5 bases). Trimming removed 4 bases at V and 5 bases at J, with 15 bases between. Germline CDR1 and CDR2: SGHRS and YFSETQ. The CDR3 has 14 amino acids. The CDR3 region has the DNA TGCGCCAGCAGCCCACGAACCCAGGGTTATGGCTACACCTTC. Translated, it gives CASSPRTQGYGYTF.

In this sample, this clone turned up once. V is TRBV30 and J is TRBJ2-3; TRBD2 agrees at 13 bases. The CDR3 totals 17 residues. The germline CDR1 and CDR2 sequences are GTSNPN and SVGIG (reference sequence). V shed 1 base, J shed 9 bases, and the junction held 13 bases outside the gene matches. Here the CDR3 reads CAWSDPNPGLAGRTQYF. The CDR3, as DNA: TGTGCCTGGAGTGACCCCAACCCGGGACTAGCGGGACGGACGCAGTATTTT. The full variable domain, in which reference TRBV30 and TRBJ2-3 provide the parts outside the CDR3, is SQTIHQWPATLVQPVGSPLSLECTVEGTSNPNLYWYRQAAGRGLQLLFYSVGIGQISSEVPQNLSASRPQDRQFILSSKKLLLSDSGFYLCAWSDPNPGLAGRTQYFGPGTRLTVL.

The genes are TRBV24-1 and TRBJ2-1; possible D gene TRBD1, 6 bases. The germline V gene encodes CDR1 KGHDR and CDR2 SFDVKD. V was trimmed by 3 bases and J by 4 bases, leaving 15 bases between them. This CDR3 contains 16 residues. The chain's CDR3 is CATSDPTGPAYNEQFF. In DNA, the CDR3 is TGTGCCACCAGTGATCCTACAGGGCCCGCGTACAATGAGCAGTTCTTC.

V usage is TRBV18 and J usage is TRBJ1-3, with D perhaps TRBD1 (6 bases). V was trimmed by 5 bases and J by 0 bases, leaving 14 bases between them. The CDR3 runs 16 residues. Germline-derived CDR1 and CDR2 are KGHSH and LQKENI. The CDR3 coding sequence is TGTGCCAGCTCAACCCTACAGGGAAACTCTGGAAACACCATATATTTT. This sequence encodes CASSTLQGNSGNTIYF. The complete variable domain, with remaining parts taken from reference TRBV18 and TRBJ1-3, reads NAGVMQNPRHLVRRRGQEARLRCSPMKGHSHVYWYRQLPEEGLKFMVYLQKENIIDESGMPKERFSAEFPKEGPSILRIQQVVRGDSAAYFCASSTLQGNSGNTIYFGEGSWLTVV.

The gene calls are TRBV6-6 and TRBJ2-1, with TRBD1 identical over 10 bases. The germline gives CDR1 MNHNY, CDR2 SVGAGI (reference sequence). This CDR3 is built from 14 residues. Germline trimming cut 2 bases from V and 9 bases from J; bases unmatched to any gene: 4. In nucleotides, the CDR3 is TGTGCCAGCAGTTACGCCGGACAGGGGGTTGAGCAGTTCTTC. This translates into CASSYAGQGVEQFF.

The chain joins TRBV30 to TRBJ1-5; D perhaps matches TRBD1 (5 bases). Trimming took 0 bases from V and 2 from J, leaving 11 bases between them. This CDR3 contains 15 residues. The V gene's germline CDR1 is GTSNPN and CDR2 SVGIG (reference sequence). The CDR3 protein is CAWSVQARGNQPQHF. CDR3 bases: TGTGCCTGGAGTGTACAGGCCAGGGGCAATCAGCCCCAGCATTTT.

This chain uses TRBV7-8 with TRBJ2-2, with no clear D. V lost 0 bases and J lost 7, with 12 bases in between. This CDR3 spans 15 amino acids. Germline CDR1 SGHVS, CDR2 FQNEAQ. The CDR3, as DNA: TGTGCCAGCAGCTTAGCCCAGGTCCCCGGCGGGGAGCTGTTTTTT. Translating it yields CASSLAQVPGGELFF.

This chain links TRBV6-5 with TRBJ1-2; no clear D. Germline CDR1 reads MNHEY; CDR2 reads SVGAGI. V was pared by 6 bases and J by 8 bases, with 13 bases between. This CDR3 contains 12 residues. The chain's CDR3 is CASRRDPRGYTF. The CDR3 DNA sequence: TGTGCCAGCAGGAGGGATCCACGGGGCTACACCTTC.

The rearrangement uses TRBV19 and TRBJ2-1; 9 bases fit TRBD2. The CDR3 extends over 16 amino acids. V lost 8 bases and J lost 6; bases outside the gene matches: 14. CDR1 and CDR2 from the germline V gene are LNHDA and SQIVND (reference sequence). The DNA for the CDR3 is TGTGCCAGTCTTAGGACTAGCGAGGGATTATCCAATGAGCAGTTCTTC. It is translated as CASLRTSEGLSNEQFF.

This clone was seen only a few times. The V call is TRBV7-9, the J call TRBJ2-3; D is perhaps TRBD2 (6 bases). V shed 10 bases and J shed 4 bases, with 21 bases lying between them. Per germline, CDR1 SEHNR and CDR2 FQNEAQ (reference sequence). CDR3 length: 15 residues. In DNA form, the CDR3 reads TGTGCCATCCTGTATAGCGGACCAAGGCCAGATACGCAGTATTTT. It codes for CAILYSGPRPDTQYF.

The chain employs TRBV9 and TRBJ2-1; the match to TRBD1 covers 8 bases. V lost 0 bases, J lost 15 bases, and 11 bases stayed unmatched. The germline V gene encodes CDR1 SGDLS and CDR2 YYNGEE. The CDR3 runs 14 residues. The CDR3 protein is CASSVGSQGEHLFF. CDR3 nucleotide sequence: TGTGCCAGCAGCGTAGGGTCACAGGGGGAGCACCTGTTCTTC.

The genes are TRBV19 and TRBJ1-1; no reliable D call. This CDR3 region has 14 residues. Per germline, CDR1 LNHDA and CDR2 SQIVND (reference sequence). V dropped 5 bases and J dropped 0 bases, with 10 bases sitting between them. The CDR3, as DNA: TGTGCCAGTAGTGCGGGAAATCTGAACACTGAAGCTTTCTTT. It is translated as CASSAGNLNTEAFF.

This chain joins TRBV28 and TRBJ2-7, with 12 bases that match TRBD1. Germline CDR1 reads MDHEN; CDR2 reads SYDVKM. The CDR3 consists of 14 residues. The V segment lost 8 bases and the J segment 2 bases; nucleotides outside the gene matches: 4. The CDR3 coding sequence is TGTGCCAGCCGACGGGACAGGGGGCCCTACGAGCAGTACTTC. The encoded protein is CASRRDRGPYEQYF. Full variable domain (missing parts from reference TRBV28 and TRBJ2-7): DVKVTQSSRYLVKRTGEKVFLECVQDMDHENMFWYRQDPGLGLRLIYFSYDVKMKEKGDIPEGYSVSREKKERFSLILESASTNQTSMYLCASRRDRGPYEQYFGPGTRLTVT.

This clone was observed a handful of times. The CDR3 region has the DNA TGTGCCAGCAGCCGCGGGGGGATTTACTCCTACGAGCAGTACTTC. Translation gives CASSRGGIYSYEQYF. The V and J genes are TRBV28 and TRBJ2-7; 8 bases agree with TRBD2. Unmatched junction bases numbered 7, after V lost 6 bases and J lost 0 bases. The germline gives CDR1 MDHEN, CDR2 SYDVKM. This CDR3 is built from 15 residues.

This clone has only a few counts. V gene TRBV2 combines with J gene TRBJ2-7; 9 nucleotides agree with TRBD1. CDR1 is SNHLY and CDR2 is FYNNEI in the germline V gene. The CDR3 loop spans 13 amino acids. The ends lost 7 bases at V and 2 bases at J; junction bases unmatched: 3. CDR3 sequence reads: CASTRQGAYEQYF. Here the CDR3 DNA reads TGTGCCAGCACTCGACAGGGGGCCTACGAGCAGTACTTC.

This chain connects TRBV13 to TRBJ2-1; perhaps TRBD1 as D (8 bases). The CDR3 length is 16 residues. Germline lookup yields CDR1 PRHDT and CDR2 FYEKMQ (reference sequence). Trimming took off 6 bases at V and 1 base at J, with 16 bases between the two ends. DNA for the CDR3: TGTGCCAGCAGGTCCCTACAGGGGGGGTCCTACAATGAGCAGTTCTTC. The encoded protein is CASRSLQGGSYNEQFF.

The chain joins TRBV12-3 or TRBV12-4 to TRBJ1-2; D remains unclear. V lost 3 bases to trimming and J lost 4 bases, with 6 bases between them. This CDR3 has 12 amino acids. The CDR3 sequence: CASSFGGYGYTF. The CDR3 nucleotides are TGTGCCAGCAGTTTTGGAGGCTATGGCTACACCTTC.

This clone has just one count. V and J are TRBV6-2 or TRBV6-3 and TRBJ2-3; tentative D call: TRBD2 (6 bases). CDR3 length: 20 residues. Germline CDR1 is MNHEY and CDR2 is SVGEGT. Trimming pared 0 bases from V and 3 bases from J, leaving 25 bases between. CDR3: CASSYSAAGRGVLVTDTQYF. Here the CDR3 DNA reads TGTGCCAGCAGTTACTCCGCAGCGGGTCGTGGGGTACTGGTTACAGATACGCAGTATTTT.

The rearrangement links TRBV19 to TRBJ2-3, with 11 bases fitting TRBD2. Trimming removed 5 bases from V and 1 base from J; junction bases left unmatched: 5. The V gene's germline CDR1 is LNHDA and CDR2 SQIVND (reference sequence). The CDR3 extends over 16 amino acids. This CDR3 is CASSLGGLAGTDTQYF. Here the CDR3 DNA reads TGTGCCAGTAGTCTGGGGGGACTAGCGGGCACAGATACGCAGTATTTT.

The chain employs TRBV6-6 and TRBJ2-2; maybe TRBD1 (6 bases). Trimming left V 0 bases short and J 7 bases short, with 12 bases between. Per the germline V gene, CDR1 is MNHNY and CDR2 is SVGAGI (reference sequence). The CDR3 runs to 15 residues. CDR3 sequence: CASSYSFQGIGELFF. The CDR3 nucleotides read TGTGCCAGCAGTTACTCGTTTCAGGGGATCGGGGAGCTGTTTTTT.

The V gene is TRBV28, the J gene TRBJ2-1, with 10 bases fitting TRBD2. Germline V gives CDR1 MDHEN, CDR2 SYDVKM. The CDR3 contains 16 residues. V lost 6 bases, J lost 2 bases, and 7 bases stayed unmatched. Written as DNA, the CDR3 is TGTGCCAGCAGAACTTTAGCGGGAGGCGCCTACAATGAGCAGTTCTTC. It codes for CASRTLAGGAYNEQFF.

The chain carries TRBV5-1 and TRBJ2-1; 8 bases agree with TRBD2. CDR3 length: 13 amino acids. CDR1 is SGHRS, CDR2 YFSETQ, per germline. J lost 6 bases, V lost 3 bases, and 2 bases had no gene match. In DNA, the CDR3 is TGCGCCAGCAGCTCGACTAGCGTCAATGAGCAGTTCTTC. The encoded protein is CASSSTSVNEQFF.